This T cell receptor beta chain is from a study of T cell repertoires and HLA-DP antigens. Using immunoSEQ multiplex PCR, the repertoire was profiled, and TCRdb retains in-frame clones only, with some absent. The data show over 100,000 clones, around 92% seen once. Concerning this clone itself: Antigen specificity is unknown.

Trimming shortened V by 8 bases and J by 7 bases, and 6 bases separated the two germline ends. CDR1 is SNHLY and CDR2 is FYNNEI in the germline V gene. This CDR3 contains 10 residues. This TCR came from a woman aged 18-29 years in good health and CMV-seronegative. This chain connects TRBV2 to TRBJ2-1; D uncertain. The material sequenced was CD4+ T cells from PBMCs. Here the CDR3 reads CASGRNEQFF. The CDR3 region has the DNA TGTGCCAGCGGCCGAAATGAGCAGTTCTTC. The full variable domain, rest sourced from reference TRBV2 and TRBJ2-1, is EPEVTQTPSHQVTQMGQEVILRCVPISNHLYFYWYRQILGQKVEFLVSFYNNEISEKSEIFDDQFSVERPDGSNFTLKIRSTKLEDSAMYFCASGRNEQFFGPGTRLTVL.